Following are 9 T cell receptor beta chains from one sample sequenced in a study of cytomegalovirus exposure and HLA in healthy donors. Use of 60 Vbeta and 13 Jbeta primers characterized the PCR. Assay: immunoSEQ multiplex PCR; the TCRdb copy retains only in-frame clones and omits some. The sample features approximately 93,000 clones, with around 3.6% in its top ten. Material: PBMCs. These receptors were taken from a woman aged 25-40 years in good health and CMV-seronegative.

The chain combines TRBV29-1 with TRBJ2-7; 12 bases align to TRBD2. The CDR3 is 14 amino acids. The V segment lost 5 bases and the J segment 4 bases; nucleotides outside the gene matches: 6. Germline V gene lookup returns CDR1 SQVTM and CDR2 ANQGSEA. The CDR3 DNA reads TGCAGCGTTTTTACTAGCGGGGGGACGTACGAGCAGTACTTC. It translates to CSVFTSGGTYEQYF.

V gene TRBV19 combines with J gene TRBJ1-3; D is uncertain. Trimming took 9 bases from V and 0 from J, leaving 12 bases between them. CDR1 is LNHDA, CDR2 SQIVND, per germline (reference sequence). The CDR3 sequence is 14 residues long. CDR3 nucleotide sequence: TGTGCCAGGAAGGACGGGAGCTCTGGAAACACCATATATTTT. The encoded protein is CARKDGSSGNTIYF. The full variable domain, in which reference TRBV19 and TRBJ1-3 provide the parts outside the CDR3, is DGGITQSPKYLFRKEGQNVTLSCEQNLNHDAMYWYRQDPGQGLRLIYYSQIVNDFQKGDIAEGYSVSREKKESFPLTVTSAQKNPTAFYLCARKDGSSGNTIYFGEGSWLTVV.

The CDR3 reads CASSLGHLNYGYTF. CDR3 in DNA: TGCGCCAGCAGCCTAGGACACCTTAACTATGGCTACACCTTC. The rearrangement uses TRBV4-1 and TRBJ1-2; maybe TRBD1 (5 bases). The germline V gene encodes CDR1 MGHRA and CDR2 YSYEKL. This CDR3 has 14 residues. Trimming took 4 bases from V and 1 from J, leaving 10 bases between them.

The V and J genes are TRBV7-9 and TRBJ1-5; no firm D call. V lost 2 bases to trimming and J lost 5 bases, with 4 bases between them. The CDR3 extends over 12 amino acids. Per the germline V gene, CDR1 is SEHNR and CDR2 is FQNEAQ (reference sequence). In DNA, the CDR3 is TGTGCCAGCAGCTTACAGGATCAGCCCCAGCATTTT. Its protein is CASSLQDQPQHF.

The gene calls are TRBV5-4 and TRBJ1-2; 7 nucleotides line up with TRBD1. The CDR3 runs 14 residues. Germline assignment: CDR1 SGHNT and CDR2 YYREEE (reference sequence). Trimming cost V 3 bases and J 2 bases; bases outside gene matches: 4. CDR3 sequence reads: CASSSGTANYGYTF. CDR3 DNA: TGTGCCAGCAGCTCGGGGACAGCCAACTATGGCTACACCTTC.

CDR3 region: CASSLPSGRVDTQYF. The CDR3 nucleotides are TGTGCCAGCAGCTTGCCTAGCGGGAGGGTAGATACGCAGTATTTT. The V gene is TRBV5-4, the J gene TRBJ2-3, with 12 bases that match TRBD2. In germline, CDR1 is SGHNT, CDR2 YYREEE (reference sequence). Trimming took 1 base from V and 5 from J; bases not matched to a gene: 2. CDR3 length equals 15 residues.

The chain joins TRBV19 to TRBJ1-1; TRBD1 matches at 10 bases. V dropped 11 bases and J dropped 1; count of bases not matched to a gene: 13. The CDR3 consists of 16 residues. Looked up from germline, CDR1 is LNHDA and CDR2 is SQIVND (reference sequence). The CDR3, as DNA: TGTGCCGCCAGACAGGGGGCTAGAACGGGGAACACTGAAGCTTTCTTT. As protein: CAARQGARTGNTEAFF.

The chain carries TRBV7-2 and TRBJ1-4; possible D gene TRBD1, 5 bases. The CDR3 spans 16 residues. Germline assignment: CDR1 SGHTA and CDR2 FQGNSA. Trimming stripped 5 bases from V and 0 bases from J, with 13 bases between. CDR3 sequence: CASSPWTLATNEKLFF. The CDR3 DNA reads TGTGCCAGCAGCCCCTGGACACTCGCAACTAATGAAAAACTGTTTTTT.

The chain couples TRBV5-4 to TRBJ1-2, with 9 bases matching TRBD1. Germline CDR1 is SGHNT and CDR2 is YYREEE (reference sequence). Unmatched junction bases numbered 10, after V lost 9 bases and J lost 10 bases. CDR3 length: 12 residues. The CDR3 nucleotides are TGTGCCACCTATACAGGGGGCGCGGACTACACCTTC. Its translation is CATYTGGADYTF.